This T cell receptor beta chain emerged from a study of blood T cell repertoires in COVID-19. Turning to the study itself: From T cells, B-cell-depleted T cells, or PBMCs came the material, which was cDNA or gDNA.

The CDR3 is made up of 17 amino acids. V trimming: 2 bases; J trimming: 5 bases; junction bases outside the gene matches: 9. Germline V gene data show CDR1 as SGHTA and CDR2 as FQGTGA. Original processing methods: Nucleated cell counts were estimated from reference gene primer amplification. Produced via immunoSEQ multiplex PCR; TCRdb's table is partial and in-frame only. From that table come the V and J calls and clone size; the DNA was used to work out D and trimming. The sample shows about 140,000 clones, more than 80% of them seen only once. This receptor was obtained from a woman older than 75 with acute or convalescent COVID-19. This rearrangement joins TRBV7-3 to TRBJ1-1, with 12 bases that match TRBD1. The sequencing sample was made of peripheral blood. As DNA, the CDR3 is TGTGCCAGCAGCTTAGGGACAGGGGGCCTCGTGAGAACTGAAGCTTTCTTT. Protein product: CASSLGTGGLVRTEAFF.